The sequence of this TCR beta chain was determined in a study of Ad26.COV2.S vaccination and SARS-CoV-2 variants. Note on this clone: Its matching antigen is unknown.

Treatment specified: around 19 received Ad26.COV2.S at low or high dose, single or two shots; roughly five received placebo; per-sample allocation not given. Day 63 following the first vaccine or placebo injection was when the samples were taken. The trim removed 3 bases at V and 9 bases at J, leaving 6 bases unmatched. Germline assignment: CDR1 SQVTM and CDR2 ANQGSEA. This CDR3 is built from 13 residues. The study's findings and limits: Placebo recipients showed lower spike-specific TCR breadth than vaccinees.

Produced via immunoSEQ multiplex PCR; TCRdb's table is partial and in-frame only. The sample contains 240,000 or so clones, approximately 88% of which appear only once. This TCR derives from a person between 18 and 65 years old who received the Ad26.COV2.S COVID-19 vaccine or a placebo. The genes are TRBV29-1 and TRBJ2-1, with 9 bases matching TRBD1. Sample: peripheral blood, taken in a trial of Ad26.COV2.S vaccine versus placebo. CDR3 sequence: CSVETGGLGEQFF. CDR3 DNA: TGCAGCGTTGAGACAGGGGGATTAGGTGAGCAGTTCTTC.